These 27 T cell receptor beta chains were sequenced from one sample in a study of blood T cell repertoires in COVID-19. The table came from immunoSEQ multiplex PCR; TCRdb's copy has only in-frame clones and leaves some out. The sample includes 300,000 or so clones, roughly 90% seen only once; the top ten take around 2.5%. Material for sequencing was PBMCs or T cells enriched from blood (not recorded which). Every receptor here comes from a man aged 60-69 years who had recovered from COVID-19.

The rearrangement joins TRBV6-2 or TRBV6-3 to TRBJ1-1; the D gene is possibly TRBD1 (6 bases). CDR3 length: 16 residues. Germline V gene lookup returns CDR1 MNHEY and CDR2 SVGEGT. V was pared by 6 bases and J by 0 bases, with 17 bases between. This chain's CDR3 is CASSSGQYSMNTEAFF. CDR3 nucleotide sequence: TGTGCCAGCAGCTCCGGACAGTATTCTATGAACACTGAAGCTTTCTTT.

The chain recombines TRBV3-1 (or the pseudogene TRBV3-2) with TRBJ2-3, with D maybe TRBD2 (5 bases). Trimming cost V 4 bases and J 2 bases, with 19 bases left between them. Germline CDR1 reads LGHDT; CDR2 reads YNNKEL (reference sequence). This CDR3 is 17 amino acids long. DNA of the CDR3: TGTGCCAGCAGCCTGGGAGTCGTACTTGTGAACACAGATACGCAGTATTTT. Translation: CASSLGVVLVNTDTQYF.

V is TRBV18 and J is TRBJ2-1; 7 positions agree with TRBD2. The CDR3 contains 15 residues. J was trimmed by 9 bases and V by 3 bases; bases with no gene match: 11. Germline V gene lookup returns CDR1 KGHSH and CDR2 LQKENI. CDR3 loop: CASSPQREAGVEQFF. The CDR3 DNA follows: TGTGCCAGCTCACCGCAGCGGGAAGCCGGCGTTGAGCAGTTCTTC.

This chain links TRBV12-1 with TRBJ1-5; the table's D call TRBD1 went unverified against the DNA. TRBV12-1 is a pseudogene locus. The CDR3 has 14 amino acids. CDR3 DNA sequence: TGTGCCAGCAGCTTTGTCCAGGGCAATCAGCCCCAGCATTTT. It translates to CASSFVQGNQPQHF.

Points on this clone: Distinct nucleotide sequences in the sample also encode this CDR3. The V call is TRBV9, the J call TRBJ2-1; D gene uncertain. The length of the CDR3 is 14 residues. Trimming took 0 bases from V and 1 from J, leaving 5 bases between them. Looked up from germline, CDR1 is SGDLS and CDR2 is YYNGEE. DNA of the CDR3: TGTGCCAGCAGCGTAGGCGGTTCCTACAATGAGCAGTTCTTC. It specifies CASSVGGSYNEQFF.

In DNA, the CDR3 is TGTGCCAGCAGCCGCGGCGGATTCGGGGGAGATACGCAGTATTTT. Translation: CASSRGGFGGDTQYF. The J gene is TRBJ2-3, the V gene TRBV11-3, with D tentatively TRBD2 (6 bases). The germline gives CDR1 SGHNT, CDR2 YENEEA. The CDR3 is 15 amino acids. Trimming pared 5 bases from V and 5 bases from J, leaving 17 bases between.

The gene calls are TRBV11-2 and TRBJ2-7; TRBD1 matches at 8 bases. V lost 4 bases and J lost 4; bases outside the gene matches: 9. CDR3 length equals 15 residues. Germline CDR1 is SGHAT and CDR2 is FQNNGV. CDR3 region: CASSSTTGAQYEQYF. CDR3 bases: TGTGCCAGCAGCTCGACGACAGGGGCTCAATACGAGCAGTACTTC.

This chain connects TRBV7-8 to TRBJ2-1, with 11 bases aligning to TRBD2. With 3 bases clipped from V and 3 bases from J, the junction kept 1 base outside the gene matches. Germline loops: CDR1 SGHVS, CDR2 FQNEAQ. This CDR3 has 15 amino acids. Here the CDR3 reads CASSFGTSGYNEQFF. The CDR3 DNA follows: TGTGCCAGCAGCTTCGGGACTAGCGGCTACAATGAGCAGTTCTTC.

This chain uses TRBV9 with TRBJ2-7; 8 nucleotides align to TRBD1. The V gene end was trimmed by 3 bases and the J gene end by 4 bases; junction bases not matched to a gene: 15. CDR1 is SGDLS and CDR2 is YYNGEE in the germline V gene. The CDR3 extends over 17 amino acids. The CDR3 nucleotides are TGTGCCAGCAGCGCAAAAGAATCTTGGACAGGGAGGTACGAGCAGTACTTC. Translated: CASSAKESWTGRYEQYF. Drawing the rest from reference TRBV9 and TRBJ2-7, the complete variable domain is DSGVTQTPKHLITATGQRVTLRCSPRSGDLSVYWYQQSLDQGLQFLIQYYNGEERAKGNILERFSAQQFPDLHSELNLSSLELGDSALYFCASSAKESWTGRYEQYFGPGTRLTVT.

CDR3 DNA: TGTGCCAGCAGCCCCTCGACAGGGTGGGATAATTCACCCCTCCACTTT. This encodes CASSPSTGWDNSPLHF. The J gene is TRBJ1-6, the V gene TRBV7-6; 7 positions agree with TRBD1. Trimming took 5 bases from V and 5 from J; bases not matched to a gene: 9. Per the germline V gene, CDR1 is SGHVS and CDR2 is FNYEAQ. This CDR3 is built from 16 residues.

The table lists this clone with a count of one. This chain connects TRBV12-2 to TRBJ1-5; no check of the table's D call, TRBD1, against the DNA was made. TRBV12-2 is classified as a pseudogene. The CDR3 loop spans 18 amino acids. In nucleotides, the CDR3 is TGTGCAAGTCGCTTAGCGCAACAGGCCCTTTATAGCAATCAGCCCCAGCATTTT. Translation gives CASRLAQQALYSNQPQHF.

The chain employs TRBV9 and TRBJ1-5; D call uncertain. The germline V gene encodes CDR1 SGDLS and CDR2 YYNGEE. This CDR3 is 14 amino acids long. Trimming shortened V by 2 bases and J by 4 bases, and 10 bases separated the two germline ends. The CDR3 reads CASSVWSGNQPQHF. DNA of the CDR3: TGTGCCAGCAGCGTCTGGTCAGGTAATCAGCCCCAGCATTTT.

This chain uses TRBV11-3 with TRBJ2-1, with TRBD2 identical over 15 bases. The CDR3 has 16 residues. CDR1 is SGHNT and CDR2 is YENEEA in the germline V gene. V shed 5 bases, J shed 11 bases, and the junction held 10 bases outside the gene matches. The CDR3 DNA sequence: TGTGCCAGCAGCCGAACAGGACTAGCGGGAGGGCCCAAGCAGTTCTTC. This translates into CASSRTGLAGGPKQFF.

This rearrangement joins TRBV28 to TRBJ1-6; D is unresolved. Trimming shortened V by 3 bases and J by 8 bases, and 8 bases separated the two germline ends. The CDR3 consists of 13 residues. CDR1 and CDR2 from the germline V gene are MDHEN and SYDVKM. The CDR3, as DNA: TGTGCCAGCAGTTTTCAGGTTCATTCACCCCTCCACTTT. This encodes CASSFQVHSPLHF.

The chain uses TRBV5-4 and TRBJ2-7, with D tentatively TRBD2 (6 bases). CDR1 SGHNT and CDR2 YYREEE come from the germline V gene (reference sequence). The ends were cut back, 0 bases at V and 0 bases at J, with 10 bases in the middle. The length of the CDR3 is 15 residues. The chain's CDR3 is CASSLASGASYEQYF. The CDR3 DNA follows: TGTGCCAGCAGCTTGGCTTCGGGAGCCTCCTACGAGCAGTACTTC.

DNA of the CDR3: TGTGCCAGCAGCCCCGGAGCCGGAGACGCCTATGGCTACACCTTC. This translates into CASSPGAGDAYGYTF. This chain links TRBV3-1 (or the pseudogene TRBV3-2) with TRBJ1-2; D uncertain. Trimming took 4 bases from V and 4 from J, leaving 16 bases between them. This CDR3 is 15 amino acids long. CDR1 and CDR2 (germline): LGHDT, YNNKEL (reference sequence).

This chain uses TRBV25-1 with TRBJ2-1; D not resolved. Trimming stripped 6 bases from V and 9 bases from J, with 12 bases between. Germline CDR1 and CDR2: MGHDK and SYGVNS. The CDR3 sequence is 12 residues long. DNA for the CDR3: TGTGCCAGCAGCGACTTCCTCGCTGAGCAGTTCTTC. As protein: CASSDFLAEQFF.

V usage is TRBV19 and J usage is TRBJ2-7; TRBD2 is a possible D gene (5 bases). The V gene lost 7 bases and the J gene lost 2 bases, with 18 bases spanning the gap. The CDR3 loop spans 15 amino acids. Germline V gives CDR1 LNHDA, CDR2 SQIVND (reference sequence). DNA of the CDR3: TGTGCCAGTAAAATACTAGGAGATCCGACCTACGAGCAGTACTTC. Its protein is CASKILGDPTYEQYF.

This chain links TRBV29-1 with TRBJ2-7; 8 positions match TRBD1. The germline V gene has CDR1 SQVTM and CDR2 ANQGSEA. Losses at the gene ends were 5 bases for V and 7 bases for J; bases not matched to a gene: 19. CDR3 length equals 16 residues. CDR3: CSVYGFWSSRGREQYF. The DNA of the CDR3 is TGCAGCGTTTATGGTTTTTGGTCAAGCAGGGGGCGAGAGCAGTACTTC.

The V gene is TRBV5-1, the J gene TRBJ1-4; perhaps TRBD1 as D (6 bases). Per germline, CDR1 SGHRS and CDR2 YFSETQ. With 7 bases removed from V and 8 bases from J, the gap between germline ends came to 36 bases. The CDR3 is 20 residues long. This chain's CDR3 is CASLLKGEFPRKPDLEKLFF. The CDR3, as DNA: TGCGCCAGCCTGCTGAAGGGGGAGTTTCCCCGAAAGCCCGATTTGGAAAAACTGTTTTTT.

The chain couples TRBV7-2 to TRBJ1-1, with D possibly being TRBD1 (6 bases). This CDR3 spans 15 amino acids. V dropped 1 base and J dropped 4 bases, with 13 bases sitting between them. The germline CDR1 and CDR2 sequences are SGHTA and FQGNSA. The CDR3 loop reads CASSLGYRVGTEAFF. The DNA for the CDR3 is TGTGCCAGCAGCTTAGGATACAGGGTAGGCACTGAAGCTTTCTTT.

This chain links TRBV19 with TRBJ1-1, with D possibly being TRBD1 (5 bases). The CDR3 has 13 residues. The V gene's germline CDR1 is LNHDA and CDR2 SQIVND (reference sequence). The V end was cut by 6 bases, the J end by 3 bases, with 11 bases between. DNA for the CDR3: TGTGCCAGTAGAGGGGCTGGGGACACTGAAGCTTTCTTT. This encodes CASRGAGDTEAFF.

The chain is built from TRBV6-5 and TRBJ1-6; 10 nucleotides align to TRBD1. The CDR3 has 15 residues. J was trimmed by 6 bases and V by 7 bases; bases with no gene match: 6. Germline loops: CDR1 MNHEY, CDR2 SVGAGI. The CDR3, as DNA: TGTGCCAGCACCTCAGACAGGGGGCCTAATTCACCCCTCCACTTT. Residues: CASTSDRGPNSPLHF.

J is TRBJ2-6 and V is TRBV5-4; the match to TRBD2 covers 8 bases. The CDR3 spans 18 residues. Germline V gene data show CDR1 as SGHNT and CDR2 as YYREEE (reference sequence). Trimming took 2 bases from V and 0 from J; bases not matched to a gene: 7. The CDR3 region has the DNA TGTGCCAGCAGCTTTTTTTTCAGCGGGAGCTCTGGGGCCAACGTCCTGACTTTC. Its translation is CASSFFFSGSSGANVLTF.

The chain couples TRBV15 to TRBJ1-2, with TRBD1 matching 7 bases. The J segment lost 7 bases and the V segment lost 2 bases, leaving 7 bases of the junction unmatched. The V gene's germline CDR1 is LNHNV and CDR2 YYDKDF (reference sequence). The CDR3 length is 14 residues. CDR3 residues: CATSRQDRPGGYTF. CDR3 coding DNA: TGTGCCACCAGCAGACAGGACAGGCCCGGTGGCTACACCTTC. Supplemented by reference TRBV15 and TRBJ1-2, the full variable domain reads DAMVIQNPRYQVTQFGKPVTLSCSQTLNHNVMYWYQQKSSQAPKLLFHYYDKDFNNEADTPDNFQSRRPNTSFCFLDIRSPGLGDTAMYLCATSRQDRPGGYTFGSGTRLTVV.

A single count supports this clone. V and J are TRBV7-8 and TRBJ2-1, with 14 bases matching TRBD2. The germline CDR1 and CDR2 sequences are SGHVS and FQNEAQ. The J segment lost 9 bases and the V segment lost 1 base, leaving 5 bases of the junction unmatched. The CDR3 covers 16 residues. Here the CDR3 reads CASSLGTSGGFSEQFF. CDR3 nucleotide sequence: TGTGCCAGCAGCTTAGGGACTAGCGGGGGGTTTAGTGAGCAGTTCTTC.

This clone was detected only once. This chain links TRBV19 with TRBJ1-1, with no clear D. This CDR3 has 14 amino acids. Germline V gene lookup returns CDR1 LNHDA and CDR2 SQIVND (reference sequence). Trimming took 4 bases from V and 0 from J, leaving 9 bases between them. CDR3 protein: CASSNSVMNTEAFF. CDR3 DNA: TGTGCCAGTAGTAATTCGGTGATGAACACTGAAGCTTTCTTT. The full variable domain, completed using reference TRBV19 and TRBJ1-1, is DGGITQSPKYLFRKEGQNVTLSCEQNLNHDAMYWYRQDPGQGLRLIYYSQIVNDFQKGDIAEGYSVSREKKESFPLTVTSAQKNPTAFYLCASSNSVMNTEAFFGQGTRLTVV.